The 21 T cell receptor beta chains below were found in one sample sequenced in a study of T cell responses to AZD1222 COVID-19 vaccine. Sequencing was performed with immunoSEQ multiplex PCR; in TCRdb, only in-frame clones are kept and a portion is missing. Among about 180,000 clones listed, approximately 86% were seen once. This specimen consisted of peripheral blood, obtained 28 days after the second AZD1222 dose. The receptors stem from an adult who received the AZD1222 COVID-19 vaccine.

The V and J genes are TRBV7-2 and TRBJ1-4, with 7 bases aligning to TRBD1. Trimming at V came to 8 bases and at J to 11 bases, leaving 11 bases not matched to a gene. The CDR3 runs 13 residues. Germline loops: CDR1 SGHTA, CDR2 FQGNSA. This CDR3 reads CASSGGAGGKLFF. CDR3 in DNA: TGTGCCAGCTCAGGGGGTGCCGGCGGGAAACTGTTTTTT.

V gene TRBV6-5 combines with J gene TRBJ1-6; D ambiguous. With 5 bases removed from V and 9 bases from J, the gap between germline ends came to 17 bases. The CDR3 runs to 15 residues. Germline values: CDR1 MNHEY, CDR2 SVGAGI. The CDR3 DNA is TGTGCCAGCAGTACCAATACGGACTTCGTTTCACCCCTCCACTTT. Its protein is CASSTNTDFVSPLHF.

This clone came up a few times. The chain is built from TRBV19 and TRBJ1-1; 7 positions agree with TRBD1. The CDR3 extends over 14 amino acids. V lost 6 bases, J lost 3 bases, and 7 bases stayed unmatched. Germline CDR1 LNHDA, CDR2 SQIVND (reference sequence). The CDR3 bases are TGTGCCAGTAGCAAAGGGACAGTGTACACTGAAGCTTTCTTT. Translated: CASSKGTVYTEAFF.

The V call is TRBV5-1, the J call TRBJ2-5; TRBD1 might be the D (6 bases). The CDR3 runs 16 residues. The ends were cut back, 4 bases at V and 5 bases at J, with 21 bases in the middle. Germline V gene sequence: CDR1 SGHRS, CDR2 YFSETQ. Written as DNA, the CDR3 is TGCGCCAGCAGCCCGAAGGACAGCCGCCCGGGGGAGACCCAGTACTTC. It encodes CASSPKDSRPGETQYF.

The chain's CDR3 is CASSWDTNQPQHF. As DNA, the CDR3 is TGCGCCAGCAGTTGGGACACCAATCAGCCCCAGCATTTT. This chain uses TRBV5-1 with TRBJ1-5, with D tentatively TRBD1 (6 bases). The CDR3 runs 13 residues. Germline values: CDR1 SGHRS, CDR2 YFSETQ. V was clipped by 5 bases and J by 3 bases, with 9 bases between them.

This CDR3 is CASSETGTATNEKLFF. The CDR3 nucleotides are TGTGCCAGCAGTGAAACAGGGACGGCAACTAATGAAAAACTGTTTTTT. The chain recombines TRBV2 with TRBJ1-4, with D possibly TRBD1 on 6 matching bases. The CDR3 consists of 16 residues. Germline V gene sequence: CDR1 SNHLY, CDR2 FYNNEI. V gave up 2 bases and J gave up 0 bases, with 10 bases separating them.

This chain links TRBV5-1 with TRBJ2-5; D may match TRBD1 or TRBD2 (6 bases each). Germline CDR1 and CDR2: SGHRS and YFSETQ. V lost 0 bases and J 4 bases, leaving 10 bases between the germline ends. This CDR3 is 14 amino acids long. The CDR3 DNA reads TGCGCCAGCAGCTTGGGAGGGGGGATAGAGACCCAGTACTTC. It specifies CASSLGGGIETQYF.

This clone was counted a single time. This chain uses TRBV2 with TRBJ1-4, with D perhaps TRBD1 (6 bases). Trimming pared 1 base from V and 7 bases from J, leaving 10 bases between. CDR1 is SNHLY, CDR2 FYNNEI, per germline. This CDR3 comprises 14 residues. The CDR3 coding sequence is TGTGCCAGCAGTGAAGGGGGGCCAGTTGAAAAACTGTTTTTT. Amino acids: CASSEGGPVEKLFF.

The chain uses TRBV7-9 and TRBJ1-4, with D unclear. V was pared by 1 base and J by 4 bases, with 7 bases between. The germline CDR1 and CDR2 sequences are SEHNR and FQNEAQ (reference sequence). The CDR3 consists of 14 residues. The CDR3 sequence is CASSLGQNNEKLFF. CDR3 sequence (DNA): TGTGCCAGCAGCTTAGGTCAGAATAATGAAAAACTGTTTTTT.

This clone was recorded once. The V call is TRBV5-4, the J call TRBJ1-4; weak D call: TRBD1 (5 bases). V lost 3 bases, J lost 4 bases, and 10 bases lay in between. Looked up from germline, CDR1 is SGHNT and CDR2 is YYREEE (reference sequence). The CDR3 contains 14 residues. Here the CDR3 reads CASSSTAFNEKLFF. The CDR3 nucleotides are TGTGCCAGCAGCTCGACAGCCTTTAATGAAAAACTGTTTTTT. The whole variable domain, remainder taken from reference TRBV5-4 and TRBJ1-4, is ETGVTQSPTHLIKTRGQQVTLRCSSQSGHNTVSWYQQALGQGPQFIFQYYREEENGRGNFPPRFSGLQFPNYSSELNVNALELDDSALYLCASSSTAFNEKLFFGSGTQLSVL.

The table lists this clone with a count of one. This chain connects TRBV5-6 to TRBJ1-2; D unresolved. V shed 0 bases and J shed 0 bases, with 9 bases lying between them. In germline, CDR1 is SGHDT, CDR2 YYEEEE. CDR3 length: 15 residues. The CDR3 nucleotides are TGTGCCAGCAGCTTGGCCGACTGGGCTAACTATGGCTACACCTTC. Translation: CASSLADWANYGYTF.

The chain recombines TRBV5-1 with TRBJ2-7; 9 positions match TRBD1. With V trimmed by 6 bases and J by 4 bases, 11 bases remained unmatched. The length of the CDR3 is 15 residues. The germline CDR1 and CDR2 sequences are SGHRS and YFSETQ. DNA for the CDR3: TGCGCCAGCAACCCATCGATCGGGACAGGGTACGAGCAGTACTTC. Translation gives CASNPSIGTGYEQYF.

The chain is built from TRBV9 and TRBJ1-1; D is unclear. This CDR3 contains 15 residues. Per the germline V gene, CDR1 is SGDLS and CDR2 is YYNGEE. V was trimmed by 1 base and J by 4 bases, leaving 14 bases between them. The DNA for the CDR3 is TGTGCCAGCAGCGTATTGGGCCCTGGTTCCACTGAAGCTTTCTTT. It yields the protein CASSVLGPGSTEAFF. The whole variable domain, remainder taken from reference TRBV9 and TRBJ1-1, is DSGVTQTPKHLITATGQRVTLRCSPRSGDLSVYWYQQSLDQGLQFLIQYYNGEERAKGNILERFSAQQFPDLHSELNLSSLELGDSALYFCASSVLGPGSTEAFFGQGTRLTVV.

This clone has only one observation. V gene TRBV5-6 combines with J gene TRBJ2-2, with TRBD2 matching 8 bases. The trim removed 3 bases at V and 1 base at J, leaving 5 bases unmatched. Germline values: CDR1 SGHDT, CDR2 YYEEEE. CDR3 length: 16 amino acids. Here the CDR3 DNA reads TGTGCCAGCAGCTCCCCGGGACTAGAGAACACCGGGGAGCTGTTTTTT. This encodes CASSSPGLENTGELFF.

The chain recombines TRBV6-5 with TRBJ2-5, with D maybe TRBD1 (6 bases). The CDR3 consists of 12 residues. V gave up 7 bases and J gave up 4 bases, with 10 bases separating them. Germline V gene data show CDR1 as MNHEY and CDR2 as SVGAGI. The CDR3 is CASMWGPETQYF. The CDR3 DNA sequence: TGTGCCAGCATGTGGGGGCCAGAGACCCAGTACTTC.

The chain joins TRBV6-5 to TRBJ2-7; D is unclear. CDR1 and CDR2 from the germline V gene are MNHEY and SVGAGI. Trimming took off 10 bases at V and 1 base at J, with 8 bases between the two ends. The CDR3 consists of 11 residues. The CDR3 DNA reads TGTGCCACCCTAACGTCCTACGAGCAGTACTTC. It is translated as CATLTSYEQYF.

The chain links TRBV6-7 to TRBJ1-2; D remains ambiguous. TRBV6-7 is given ORF status, its function remaining uncertain. The CDR3 is made up of 13 amino acids. With 4 bases removed from V and 6 bases from J, the gap between germline ends came to 12 bases. CDR3 DNA sequence: TGTGCCAGCAGTTTAGAGGGCCGGGATGGCTACACCTTC. Translating gives CASSLEGRDGYTF.

CDR3 coding DNA: TGTGCCAGCAGTTACTCTCTTAGGGACAGGGCCACCGGGGAGCTGTTTTTT. Residues: CASSYSLRDRATGELFF. This chain connects TRBV6-2 or TRBV6-3 to TRBJ2-2; TRBD1 matches 9 bases. CDR3 length equals 17 residues. The junction had 6 bases not matched to a gene; V was cut back by 0 bases and J by 4 bases. Germline V gene lookup returns CDR1 MNHEY and CDR2 SVGEGT.

V usage is TRBV20-1 and J usage is TRBJ2-7; D might be TRBD2 (6 bases). V was cut by 2 bases and J by 10 bases, with 12 bases left in between. This CDR3 is 11 amino acids long. CDR1 DFQATT and CDR2 SNEGSKA come from the germline V gene (reference sequence). CDR3 bases: TGCAGTGCTAGACCTAGCGAGGGACAGTACTTC. Protein: CSARPSEGQYF.

Only a few counts were recorded for this clone. This chain joins TRBV18 and TRBJ2-1, with D possibly being TRBD2 (5 bases). V was pared by 5 bases and J by 6 bases, with 23 bases between. CDR1 is KGHSH, CDR2 LQKENI, per germline. This CDR3 spans 17 amino acids. DNA of the CDR3: TGTGCCAGCTCATCGCTTGGACTTGGCCACCAGGTCAATGAGCAGTTCTTC. Translating gives CASSSLGLGHQVNEQFF.

In nucleotides, the CDR3 is TGTGCCAGTAGGGACCGGACAGGGAAGGAAAAACTGTTTTTT. Amino acids: CASRDRTGKEKLFF. The chain couples TRBV19 to TRBJ1-4; 8 bases fit TRBD1. Germline CDR1 LNHDA, CDR2 SQIVND (reference sequence). The CDR3 length is 14 residues. With 6 bases clipped from V and 8 bases from J, the junction kept 8 bases outside the gene matches. The complete variable domain, with remaining parts taken from reference TRBV19 and TRBJ1-4, reads DGGITQSPKYLFRKEGQNVTLSCEQNLNHDAMYWYRQDPGQGLRLIYYSQIVNDFQKGDIAEGYSVSREKKESFPLTVTSAQKNPTAFYLCASRDRTGKEKLFFGSGTQLSVL.